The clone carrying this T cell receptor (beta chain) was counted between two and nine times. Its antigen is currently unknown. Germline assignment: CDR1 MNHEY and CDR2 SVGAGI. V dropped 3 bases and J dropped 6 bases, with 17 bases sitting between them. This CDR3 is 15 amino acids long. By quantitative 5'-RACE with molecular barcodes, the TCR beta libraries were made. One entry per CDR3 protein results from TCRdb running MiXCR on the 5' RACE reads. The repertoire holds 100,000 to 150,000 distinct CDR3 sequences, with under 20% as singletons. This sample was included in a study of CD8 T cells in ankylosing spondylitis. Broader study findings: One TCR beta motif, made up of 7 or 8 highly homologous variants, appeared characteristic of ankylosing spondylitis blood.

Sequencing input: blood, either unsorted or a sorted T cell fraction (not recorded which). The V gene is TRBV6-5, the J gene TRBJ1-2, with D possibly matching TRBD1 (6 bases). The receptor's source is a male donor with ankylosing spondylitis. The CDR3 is CASSYKTGIRDGYTF. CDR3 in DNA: TGTGCCAGCAGTTATAAAACAGGGATTCGGGATGGCTACACCTTC.